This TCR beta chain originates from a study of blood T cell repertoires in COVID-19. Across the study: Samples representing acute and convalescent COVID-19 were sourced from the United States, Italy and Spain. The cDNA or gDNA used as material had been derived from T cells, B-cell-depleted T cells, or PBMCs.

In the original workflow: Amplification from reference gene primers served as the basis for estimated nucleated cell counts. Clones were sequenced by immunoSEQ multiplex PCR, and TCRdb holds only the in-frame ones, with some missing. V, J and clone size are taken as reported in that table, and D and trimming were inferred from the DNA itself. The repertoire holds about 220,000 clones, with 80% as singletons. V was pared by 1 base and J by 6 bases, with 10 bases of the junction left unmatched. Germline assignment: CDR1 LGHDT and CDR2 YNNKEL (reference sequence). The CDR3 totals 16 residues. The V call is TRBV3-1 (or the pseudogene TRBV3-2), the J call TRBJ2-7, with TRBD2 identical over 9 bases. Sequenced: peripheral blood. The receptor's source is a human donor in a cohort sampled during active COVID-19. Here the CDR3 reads CASSQALAGGPCEQYF. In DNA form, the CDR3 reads TGTGCCAGCAGCCAAGCATTGGCGGGAGGGCCTTGCGAGCAGTACTTC.